This paragraph covers one T cell receptor beta chain sequence. Its antigen is not identified. Histologic diagnosis was independently verified by two lung pathologists. This record comes from a study of immune evolution from preneoplasia to lung adenocarcinoma. General study points: From normal lung to invasive adenocarcinoma, top clone frequencies appeared to decrease.

The protocol was immunoSEQ multiplex PCR, while the TCRdb copy is restricted to in-frame clones and leaves out a portion. The sample consists of some 3,000 clones, 45% to 55% of them appearing once. Germline V gives CDR1 SGHRS, CDR2 YFSETQ. CDR3 size: 16 residues. The J segment lost 9 bases and the V segment lost 3 bases, leaving 14 bases of the junction unmatched. The specimen sequenced was FFPE normal lung tissue adjacent to the tumor. The rearrangement links TRBV5-1 to TRBJ2-1; 8 bases line up with TRBD1. This receptor was identified in a person aged 50-59 years with lung adenocarcinoma. CDR3: CASSYSGGTGVSEQFF. In nucleotides, the CDR3 is TGCGCCAGCAGCTACTCCGGTGGGACAGGAGTTAGTGAGCAGTTCTTC.